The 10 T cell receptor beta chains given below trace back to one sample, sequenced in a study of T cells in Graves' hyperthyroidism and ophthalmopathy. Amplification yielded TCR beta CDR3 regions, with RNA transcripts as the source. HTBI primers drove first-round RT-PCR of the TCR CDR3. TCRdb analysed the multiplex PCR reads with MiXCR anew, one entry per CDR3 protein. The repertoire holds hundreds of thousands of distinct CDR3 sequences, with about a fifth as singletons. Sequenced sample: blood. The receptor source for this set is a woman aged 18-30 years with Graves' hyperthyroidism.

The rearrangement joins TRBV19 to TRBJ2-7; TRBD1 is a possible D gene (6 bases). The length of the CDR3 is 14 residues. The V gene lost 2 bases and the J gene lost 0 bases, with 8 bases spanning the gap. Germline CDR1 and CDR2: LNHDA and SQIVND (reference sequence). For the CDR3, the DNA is TGTGCCAGTAGTATATTGGGGGCCTCCTACGAGCAGTACTTC. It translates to CASSILGASYEQYF.

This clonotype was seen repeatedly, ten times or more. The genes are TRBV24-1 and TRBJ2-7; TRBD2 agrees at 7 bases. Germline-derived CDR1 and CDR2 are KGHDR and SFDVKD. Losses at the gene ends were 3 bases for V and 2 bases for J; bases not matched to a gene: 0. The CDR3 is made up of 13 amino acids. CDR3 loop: CATSDGLAYEQYF. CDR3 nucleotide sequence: TGTGCCACCAGTGATGGACTAGCCTACGAGCAGTACTTC.

The CDR3 reads CASSLLTGVVGNTGELFF. The CDR3 bases are TGTGCCAGCAGCTTACTTACAGGGGTTGTCGGAAACACCGGGGAGCTGTTTTTT. The chain employs TRBV11-1 and TRBJ2-2; 7 bases match TRBD1. Germline CDR1 SGHAT, CDR2 FQDESV (reference sequence). The CDR3 consists of 18 residues. V lost 2 bases, J lost 2 bases, and 11 bases stayed unmatched.

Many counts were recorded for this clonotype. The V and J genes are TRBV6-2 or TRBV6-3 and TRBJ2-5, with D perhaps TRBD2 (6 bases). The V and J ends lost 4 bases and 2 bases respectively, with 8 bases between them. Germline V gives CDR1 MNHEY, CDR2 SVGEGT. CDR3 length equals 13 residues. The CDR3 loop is CASSWDFQETQYF. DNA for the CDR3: TGTGCCAGCAGTTGGGACTTTCAAGAGACCCAGTACTTC.

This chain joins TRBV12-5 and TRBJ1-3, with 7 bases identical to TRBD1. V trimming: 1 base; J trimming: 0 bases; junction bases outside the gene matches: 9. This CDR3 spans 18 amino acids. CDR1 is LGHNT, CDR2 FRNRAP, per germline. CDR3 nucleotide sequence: TGTGCTAGTGGTTTGGGATCCGGGACAGACTACTCTGGAAACACCATATATTTT. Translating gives CASGLGSGTDYSGNTIYF.

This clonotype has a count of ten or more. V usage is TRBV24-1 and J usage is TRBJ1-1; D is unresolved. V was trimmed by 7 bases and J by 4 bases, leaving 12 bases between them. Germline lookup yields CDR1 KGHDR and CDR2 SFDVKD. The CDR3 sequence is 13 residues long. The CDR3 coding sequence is TGTGCCACCAGGGACTCCCTGGGCACTGAAGCTTTCTTT. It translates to CATRDSLGTEAFF.

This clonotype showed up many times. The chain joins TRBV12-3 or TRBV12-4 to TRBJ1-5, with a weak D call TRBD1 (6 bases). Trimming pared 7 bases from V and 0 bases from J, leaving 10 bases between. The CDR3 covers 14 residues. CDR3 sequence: CASTGVYSNQPQHF. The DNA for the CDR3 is TGTGCCAGCACAGGGGTTTATAGCAATCAGCCCCAGCATTTT.

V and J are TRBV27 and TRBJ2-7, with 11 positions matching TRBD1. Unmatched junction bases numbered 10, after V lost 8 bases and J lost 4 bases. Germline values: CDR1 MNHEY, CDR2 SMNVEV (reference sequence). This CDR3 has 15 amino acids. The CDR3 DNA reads TGTGCCAGCTCACCCTGGGACAGGGGGTCATACGAGCAGTACTTC. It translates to CASSPWDRGSYEQYF.

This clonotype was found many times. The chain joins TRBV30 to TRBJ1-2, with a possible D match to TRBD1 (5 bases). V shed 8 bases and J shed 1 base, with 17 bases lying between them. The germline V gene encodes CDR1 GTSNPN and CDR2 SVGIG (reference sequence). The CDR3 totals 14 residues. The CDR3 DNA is TGTGCCGCCGGGTTCAGGGCTTATAACTATGGCTACACCTTC. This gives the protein CAAGFRAYNYGYTF.

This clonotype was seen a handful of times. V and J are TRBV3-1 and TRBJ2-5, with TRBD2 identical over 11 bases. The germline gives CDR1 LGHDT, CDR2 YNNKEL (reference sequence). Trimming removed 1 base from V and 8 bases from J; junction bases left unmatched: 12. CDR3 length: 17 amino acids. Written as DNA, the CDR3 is TGTGCCAGCAGCCAAGCAGTAGCGGGGGGGCCTGGGGTCACCCAGTACTTC. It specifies CASSQAVAGGPGVTQYF.